A selection of T cell receptor beta chains follows, all from one sample in a study of regulatory T cells in long-lasting Graves disease. Via MiXCR, TCRdb re-called the multiplex PCR reads, giving one row per CDR3 protein. In the table there are approximately 490,000 distinct CDR3 sequences, 15% to 20% of which are singletons. These data are also associated with another study on T cells in Graves' hyperthyroidism and ophthalmopathy.

The starting material was peripheral blood mononuclear cells (PBMCs), obtained at new diagnosis, from a patient treated with antithyroid drugs. All receptors derive from a man aged 40-49 years with Graves disease. Both conserved end residues are part of each CDR3. A D gene is named only where the DNA matches it firmly. For some rows the clone size is stated as once, few or many, or as a class when expanded; others skip it.

TRBJ2-3 | many | . | TRBV3-1 | TGTGCCAGCAGCCAATTTGCAGATACGCAGTATTTT | CASSQFADTQYF
TRBJ2-7 | . | TRBD1 | TRBV20-1 | TGCAGTGCAGGACAGGGGGACGAGCAGTACTTC | CSAGQGDEQYF
TRBJ2-1 | . | . | TRBV20-1 | TGCAGTGCTAGCGGTCGGGGCGGTGAGCAGTTCTTC | CSASGRGGEQFF
TRBJ2-1 | many | TRBD2 | TRBV5-1 | TGCGCCAGCAGCTTGGGGGACTACTCCTACAATGAGCAGTTCTTC | CASSLGDYSYNEQFF
TRBJ1-2 | . | TRBD1 | TRBV6-1 | TGTGCCAGCAGGGGTACAGGGGGCGAAGGCTCACAGAGGCGTGGCTACACCTTC | CASRGTGGEGSQRRGYTF
TRBJ2-1 | many | . | TRBV5-1 | TGCGCCAGCGAAAGTACCGGAGGTCGACCCTACAATGAGCAGTTCTTC | CASESTGGRPYNEQFF
TRBJ2-7 | . | . | TRBV5-1 | . | CASSFYICSATPGGSYEQYF
TRBJ2-7 | many | TRBD1 | TRBV7-9 | TGTGCCAGCAGGACAGGGGAACACGAGCAGTACTTC | CASRTGEHEQYF
TRBJ2-1 | few | TRBD2 | TRBV9 | TGTGCCAGCAGCGTAGGAGCGGGAGGGCCGTACAATGAGCAGTTCTTC | CASSVGAGGPYNEQFF
TRBJ1-5 | many | TRBD1 | TRBV18 | TGTGCCAGCTCACCAGACAGGGGCCTTCAGCCCCAGCATTTT | CASSPDRGLQPQHF
TRBJ1-3 | many | . | TRBV2 | TGTGCCAGCGGGGGGTCATTCTCTGGAAACACCATATATTTT | CASGGSFSGNTIYF
TRBJ2-1 | many | . | TRBV11-2 | TGTGCCAGCAGCCAAGACATCGGGGGATCCTACAATGAGCAGTTCTTC | CASSQDIGGSYNEQFF
TRBJ2-7 | many | . | TRBV28 | TGTGCCAGCAGCACGAACCACGAGGGACAACACTACGAGCAGTACTTC | CASSTNHEGQHYEQYF
TRBJ2-2 | few | . | TRBV10-1 | TGCGCCAGCAGTGAAAGACAGTATACCGGGGAGCTGTTTTTT | CASSERQYTGELFF
TRBJ2-2 | many | TRBD2 | TRBV11-3 | TGTGCCAGCAGACGGGGGGTGAGCACCGGGGAGCTGTTTTTT | CASRRGVSTGELFF
TRBJ1-2 | many | TRBD1 | TRBV29-1 | TGCAGCGTTGAAGATCAGAGGACAGGGCAAGGCTACACCTTC | CSVEDQRTGQGYTF
TRBJ2-7 | . | . | TRBV29-1 | TGCAGCGTTGTGCCCGTTCTGGGAGTAGGTTACGAGCAGTACTTC | CSVVPVLGVGYEQYF
TRBJ1-5 | many | . | TRBV12-3/TRBV12-4 | TGTGCCAGCAGGGGAGGGGGGTATAACCCCCAGCATTTT | CASRGGGYNPQHF
TRBJ2-5 | many | TRBD2 | TRBV28 | TGTGCCAGCAGCTCAGCCGGGGGGACAGAGACCCAGTACTTC | CASSSAGGTETQYF
TRBJ2-7 | many | . | TRBV5-1 | TGCGCCAGCAGCCCAGGGGCGGGGGCGATAGACTACGAGCAGTACTTC | CASSPGAGAIDYEQYF
TRBJ2-7 | . | TRBD1 | TRBV24-1 | TGTGCCACCAGTGGCACAGGGGAAGGCTACGAGCAGTACTTC | CATSGTGEGYEQYF
TRBJ2-1 | many | TRBD2 | TRBV28 | TGTGCCGGGGCCTCTGGCGGGAGGTACAATGAGCAGTTCTTC | CAGASGGRYNEQFF
TRBJ2-5 | many | . | TRBV7-8 | TGTGCCAGCAGCCCCCTAGGAGGCCCGTACCAAGAGACCCAGTACTTC | CASSPLGGPYQETQYF
TRBJ2-3 | many | TRBD1 | TRBV20-1 | TGCAGTACGGGACAGGGCACAGATACGCAGTATTTT | CSTGQGTDTQYF
TRBJ1-4 | many | TRBD1 | TRBV12-3/TRBV12-4 | TGTGCCAGCAGTTTGGGGGGGACAGGGAATGAAAAACTGTTTTTT | CASSLGGTGNEKLFF
TRBJ1-5 | . | . | TRBV19 | TGTGCCAGTAGCTTGGGCCCCGCGCACAATCAGCCCCAGCATTTT | CASSLGPAHNQPQHF
TRBJ2-1 | . | . | TRBV5-1 | TGCGCCAGCAGCTTGATTTCCGGCAATGAGCAGTTCTTC | CASSLISGNEQFF
TRBJ2-1 | . | TRBD2 | TRBV12-3/TRBV12-4 | TGTGCCAGCAGTTTGTGGACTAGCGGGAGGGCCTACTACAATGGGCAGTTCTTC | CASSLWTSGRAYYNGQFF
TRBJ2-3 | many | TRBD2 | TRBV7-9 | TGTGCCAGCAGACCAGGGGTAGCGGGAGTATCGTATTTT | CASRPGVAGVSYF
TRBJ2-5 | many | TRBD1 | TRBV11-2 | TGTGCCAGCAGTTTTTCGGGACAGAAAGAGACCCAGTACTTC | CASSFSGQKETQYF
TRBJ2-1 | . | . | TRBV13 | TGTGCCAGCAGCTCTTTTTCCCGGGACATTAGCTCCTACAATGAGCAGTTCTTC | CASSSFSRDISSYNEQFF
TRBJ2-1 | many | . | TRBV2 | TGTGCCAGCAGTGCCGACTGGACCAATGAGCAGTTCTTC | CASSADWTNEQFF
TRBJ2-1 | many | . | TRBV30 | TGTGCCTGGAGTGACGGGTTGTCGGGTGAGCAGTTCTTC | CAWSDGLSGEQFF
TRBJ2-5 | few | TRBD2 | TRBV12-5 | TGTGCTAGTGGTTTGGTCCGCACCGGACTAGCGGGACAAGAGACCCAGTACTTC | CASGLVRTGLAGQETQYF
TRBJ2-7 | many | . | TRBV20-1 | TGCAGTGCTAGAGATTCTCCCCACTACGAGCAGTACTTC | CSARDSPHYEQYF
TRBJ2-5 | many | TRBD1 | TRBV12-3/TRBV12-4 | TGTGCCAGCAGTCCGGGACAGGGAGGTCGGGAGACCCAGTACTTC | CASSPGQGGRETQYF
TRBJ2-7 | many | . | TRBV29-1 | TGCAGCGTTGTGGGGGCCCCCTATAAAAACGAGCAGTACTTC | CSVVGAPYKNEQYF
TRBJ2-3 | many | . | TRBV3-1 | TGTGCCAGCAGCCCCTCGGTGGATACGCAGTATTTT | CASSPSVDTQYF
TRBJ2-1 | . | TRBD1 | TRBV7-9 | TGTGCCAGCACCCAGAGGGACAGGGACTACAATGAGCAGTTCTTC | CASTQRDRDYNEQFF
TRBJ2-1 | many | . | TRBV7-2 | TGTGCCAGCAGCTTAGATGGCCCCTACAATGAGCAGTTCTTC | CASSLDGPYNEQFF
TRBJ1-3 | many | . | TRBV3-1 | TGTGCCAGCAGCCTCGGACAGCCTGGAAACACCATATATTTT | CASSLGQPGNTIYF
TRBJ2-1 | . | . | TRBV6-1 | TGTGCCAGTCTCCCCAGGCGGGGCGCCTCCAAGTCCTACAATGAGCAGTTCTTC | CASLPRRGASKSYNEQFF
TRBJ1-1 | many | . | TRBV10-3 | TGTGCCATCAGTGAGCCCCCCGGCAATGAAGCTTTCTTT | CAISEPPGNEAFF
TRBJ2-2 | . | . | TRBV5-1 | TGCGCCAGCAGCCCAGACGGTCCTTTCACCGGGGAGCTGTTTTTT | CASSPDGPFTGELFF
TRBJ2-7 | . | . | TRBV6-1 | TGTGCCAGCAGAACCGGGACATTGACCTACGAGCAGTACTTC | CASRTGTLTYEQYF
TRBJ2-3 | many | . | TRBV12-3/TRBV12-4 | TGTGCCATTCGAAGGGGAAACGAAGATACGCAGTATTTT | CAIRRGNEDTQYF
TRBJ2-3 | . | TRBD2 | TRBV6-2/TRBV6-3 | TGTGCCAGCACTCCAGGGACTAGCGGGAGGGCCTCTGCAGATACGCAGTATTTT | CASTPGTSGRASADTQYF
TRBJ1-5 | many | . | TRBV28 | TGTGCCAGCAGGTCCGGTTTGAGTCAGCCCCAGCATTTT | CASRSGLSQPQHF
TRBJ2-1 | . | TRBD2 | TRBV7-9 | TGTGCCAGCAGCGGTAGGACTAGCGGGAATGAGCAGTTCTTC | CASSGRTSGNEQFF
TRBJ2-2 | . | . | TRBV6-5 | TGTGCCAGCAGTTGGGGCGGGACCGGGGAGCTGTTTTTT | CASSWGGTGELFF
TRBJ2-1 | few | . | TRBV6-1 | TGTGCCAGCTCTAGCTCGGACGCAAATGAGCAGTTCTTC | CASSSSDANEQFF
TRBJ1-2 | . | . | TRBV29-1 | TGCAGCGTCCGAACGCAGGGTAACTATGGCTACACCTTC | CSVRTQGNYGYTF
TRBJ2-1 | many | TRBD2 | TRBV7-9 | TGTGCCAGCAGGTTAGCGGGAGGCTCTTACAATGAGCAGTTCTTC | CASRLAGGSYNEQFF
TRBJ1-2 | few | . | TRBV7-9 | TGTGCCAGCAGCCAGTTCTCCCTCCGGGCCCTAGGAACGTATGGCTACACCTTC | CASSQFSLRALGTYGYTF
TRBJ2-3 | many | TRBD2 | TRBV11-3 | TGTGCCAGCAGCTTGGGGCTAGCGGAGACCACAGATACGCAGTATTTT | CASSLGLAETTDTQYF
TRBJ1-1 | few | . | TRBV25-1 | TGTGCCAGCAGTCCCCTAGGGGGAATTGACACTGAAGCTTTCTTT | CASSPLGGIDTEAFF
TRBJ2-7 | many | . | TRBV12-3/TRBV12-4 | TGTGCCAGCAGTTTTAGGAGTTCGGGCAGGGGATACTCCTACGAGCAGTACTTC | CASSFRSSGRGYSYEQYF
TRBJ1-2 | many | TRBD1 | TRBV20-1 | TGCAGTGCCCTTCCCACGAGACAGGGAAACTATGGCTACACCTTC | CSALPTRQGNYGYTF
TRBJ2-1 | few | . | TRBV10-3 | TGTGCCATCGGAGGGGGTGATGAGCAGTTCTTC | CAIGGGDEQFF